This T cell receptor beta chain emerged from a study of T cell responses to AZD1222 COVID-19 vaccine. Study summary: Second-dose recipients at about 4 or about 12 weeks were treated as one pooled group.

From germline, CDR1 is LGHNA and CDR2 YNFKEQ. The CDR3 sequence is 17 residues long. Deletions cut 3 bases from V and 0 bases from J, with 15 bases between. Using immunoSEQ multiplex PCR, the repertoire was profiled, and TCRdb retains in-frame clones only, with some absent. In the table there are more than 100,000 clones, approximately 85% of which are singletons. The study's findings and limits: White British ancestry dominated among donors, who included more females, and clonal diversity was possibly underestimated.

As concerns this clone: Its specificity is unknown.

The material was peripheral blood, obtained on day 0 of AZD1222 vaccination. The clonotype was recovered from an adult in good health. The chain couples TRBV4-2 to TRBJ1-5, with D possibly being TRBD1 (5 bases). CDR3 sequence reads: CASSHLGRGNSNQPQHF. For the CDR3, the DNA is TGTGCCAGCAGCCACCTAGGGAGGGGAAATAGCAATCAGCCCCAGCATTTT.